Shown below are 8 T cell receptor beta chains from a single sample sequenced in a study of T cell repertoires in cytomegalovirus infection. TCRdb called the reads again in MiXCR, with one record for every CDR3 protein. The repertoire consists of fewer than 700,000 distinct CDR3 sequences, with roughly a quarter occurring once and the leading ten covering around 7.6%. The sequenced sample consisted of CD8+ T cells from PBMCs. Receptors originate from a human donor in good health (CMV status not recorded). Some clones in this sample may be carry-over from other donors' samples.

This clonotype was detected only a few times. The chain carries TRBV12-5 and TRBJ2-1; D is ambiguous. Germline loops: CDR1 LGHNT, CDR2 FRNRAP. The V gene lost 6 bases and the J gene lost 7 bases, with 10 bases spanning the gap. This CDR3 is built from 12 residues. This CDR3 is CASGGRFNEQFF. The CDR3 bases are TGTGCTAGTGGGGGCCGGTTTAATGAGCAGTTCTTC.

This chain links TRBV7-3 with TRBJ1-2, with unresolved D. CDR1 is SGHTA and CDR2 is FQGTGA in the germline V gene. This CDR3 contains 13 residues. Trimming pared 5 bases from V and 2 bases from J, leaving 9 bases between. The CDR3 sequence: CASSVGPNYGYTF. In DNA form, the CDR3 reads TGTGCCAGCAGCGTTGGACCCAACTATGGCTACACCTTC.

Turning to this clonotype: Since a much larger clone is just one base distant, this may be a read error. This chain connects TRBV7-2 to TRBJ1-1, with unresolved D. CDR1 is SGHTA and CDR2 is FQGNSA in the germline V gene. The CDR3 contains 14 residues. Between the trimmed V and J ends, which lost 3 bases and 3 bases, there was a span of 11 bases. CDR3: CASSLKRTDTEAFF. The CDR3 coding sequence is TGTGCCAGCAGCTTGAAGCGGACCGACACTGAAGCTTTCTTT.

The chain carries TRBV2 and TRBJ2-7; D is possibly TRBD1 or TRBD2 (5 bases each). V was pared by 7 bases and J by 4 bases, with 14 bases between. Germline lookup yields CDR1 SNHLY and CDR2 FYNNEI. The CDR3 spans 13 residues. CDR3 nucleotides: TGTGCCAGCATTAGACAGAAGCGGTACGAGCAGTACTTC. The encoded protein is CASIRQKRYEQYF.

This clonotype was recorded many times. CDR3 sequence: CASSPVGSYNEQFF. The CDR3 coding sequence is TGCGCCAGCAGCCCAGTGGGCTCCTACAATGAGCAGTTCTTC. The chain links TRBV4-1 to TRBJ2-1; D is undetermined. This CDR3 has 14 residues. The germline gives CDR1 MGHRA, CDR2 YSYEKL. V lost 4 bases to trimming and J lost 0 bases, with 7 bases between them.

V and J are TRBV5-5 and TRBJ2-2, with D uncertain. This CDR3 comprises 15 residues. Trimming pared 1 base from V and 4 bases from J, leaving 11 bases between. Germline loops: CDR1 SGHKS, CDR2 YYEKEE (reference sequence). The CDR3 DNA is TGTGCCAGCAGCTTGACACAATGGGGCACCGGGGAGCTGTTTTTT. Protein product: CASSLTQWGTGELFF.

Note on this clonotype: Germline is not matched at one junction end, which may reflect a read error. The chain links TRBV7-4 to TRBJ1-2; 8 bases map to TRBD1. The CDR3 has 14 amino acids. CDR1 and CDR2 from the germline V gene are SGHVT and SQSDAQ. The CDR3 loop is CASSRQGTRDGYNF. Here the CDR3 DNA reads TGTGCCAGCAGTCGACAGGGGACGCGAGACGGCTACAACTTC.

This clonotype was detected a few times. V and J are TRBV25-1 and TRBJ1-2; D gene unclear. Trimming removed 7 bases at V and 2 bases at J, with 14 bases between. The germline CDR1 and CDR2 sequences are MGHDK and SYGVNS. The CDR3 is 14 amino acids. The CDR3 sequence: CASTANRANYGYTF. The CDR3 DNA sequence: TGTGCCAGCACCGCCAATCGGGCCAACTATGGCTACACCTTC.